Presented here are 21 T cell receptor beta chains from one specimen sequenced in a study of vaccination effects on CD4 cells after COVID-19. Clones were read by immunoSEQ multiplex PCR, and TCRdb kept only the in-frame ones, dropping some. Of approximately 61,000 clones in the sample, roughly 73% were seen once. These TCRs' antigens remain unknown. Peptide-pool stimulation followed by sequencing identified expanded antigen-specific CD4+ clonotypes in the ViraFEST assay. Investigators separated out CD4+ T cells once approximately 11 days of culture had passed. Participants were vaccinated with two doses of either the BNT162b2 or mRNA-1273 vaccine. The sequenced sample was CD4+ T cells from PBMCs cultured with HCoV-229E spike peptides, obtained after COVID-19 vaccination. The receptor source for this set is a human donor who received a COVID-19 vaccine.

This chain links TRBV7-8 with TRBJ1-2; the match to TRBD1 covers 8 bases. J gave up 8 bases and V 1 base, and 9 bases lay outside the gene matches. Germline V gene lookup returns CDR1 SGHVS and CDR2 FQNEAQ. This CDR3 region has 15 residues. The CDR3 sequence: CASSLEGQGEGGYTF. CDR3 nucleotide sequence: TGTGCCAGCAGCTTAGAAGGACAGGGTGAGGGGGGCTACACCTTC. Drawing the rest from reference TRBV7-8 and TRBJ1-2, the complete variable domain is GAGVSQSPRYKVAKRGQDVALRCDPISGHVSLFWYQQALGQGPEFLTYFQNEAQLDKSGLPSDRFFAERPEGSVSTLKIQRTQQEDSAVYLCASSLEGQGEGGYTFGSGTRLTVV.

This clone appeared once. The rearrangement uses TRBV29-1 and TRBJ1-2, with D possibly being TRBD1 (6 bases). Trimming left V 0 bases short and J 5 bases short, with 13 bases between. In germline, CDR1 is SQVTM, CDR2 ANQGSEA. The CDR3 consists of 14 residues. The CDR3 here is CSVEDPRQVYGYTF. CDR3 bases: TGCAGCGTTGAAGATCCGCGACAGGTTTATGGCTACACCTTC.

This clone appeared once. Other DNA sequences from this sample encode an identical CDR3 as well. V and J are TRBV30 and TRBJ1-3; perhaps TRBD1 as D (6 bases). Trimming stripped 2 bases from V and 2 bases from J, with 7 bases between. In germline, CDR1 is GTSNPN, CDR2 SVGIG (reference sequence). The CDR3 covers 13 residues. CDR3 DNA sequence: TGTGCCTGGAGTCCAGGGGCTGGAAACACCATATATTTT. Encoded protein: CAWSPGAGNTIYF.

The chain joins TRBV7-9 to TRBJ1-3, with unresolved D. CDR1 SEHNR and CDR2 FQNEAQ come from the germline V gene (reference sequence). V was clipped by 5 bases and J by 4 bases, with 15 bases between them. CDR3 length: 15 amino acids. The CDR3 DNA sequence: TGTGCCAGCAGCCCTCGGGGAGGTGTGGGAAACACCATATATTTT. Translated: CASSPRGGVGNTIYF.

The chain employs TRBV7-2 and TRBJ1-3; 7 bases fit TRBD1. CDR1 SGHTA and CDR2 FQGNSA come from the germline V gene. V was pared by 4 bases and J by 2 bases, with 5 bases of the junction left unmatched. There are 15 residues in the CDR3. The CDR3 sequence: CASSWDSTPGNTIYF. CDR3 nucleotide sequence: TGTGCCAGCAGCTGGGACAGTACCCCTGGAAACACCATATATTTT. The variable domain in full, with the rest retrieved from reference TRBV7-2 and TRBJ1-3, is GAGVSQSPSNKVTEKGKDVELRCDPISGHTALYWYRQSLGQGLEFLIYFQGNSAPDKSGLPSDRFSAERTGGSVSTLTIQRTQQEDSAVYLCASSWDSTPGNTIYFGEGSWLTVV.

This clone was found once. The junction departs from germline at one end; a sequencing error may be responsible. The chain recombines TRBV2 with TRBJ2-5; D unresolved. The CDR3 runs 13 residues. Germline CDR1 and CDR2: SNHLY and FYNNEI. The CDR3 nucleotides are TGTGCCAGCACTGAAGGACGGCAAGAGACCCAGTACTTC. Residues: CASTEGRQETQYF.

V usage is TRBV6-1 and J usage is TRBJ2-1, with TRBD2 identical over 14 bases. CDR3 length: 20 amino acids. Losses at the gene ends were 0 bases for V and 3 bases for J; bases not matched to a gene: 10. The germline CDR1 and CDR2 sequences are MNHNS and SASEGT. The CDR3 loop reads CASSEAGQGTSGRSYNEQFF. As DNA, the CDR3 is TGTGCCAGCAGTGAAGCCGGACAGGGGACTAGCGGGAGAAGCTACAATGAGCAGTTCTTC.

The chain has TRBV28 and TRBJ2-5, with 9 bases identical to TRBD2. The CDR3 loop spans 16 amino acids. Germline CDR1 MDHEN, CDR2 SYDVKM. The J segment lost 2 bases and the V segment lost 2 bases, leaving 6 bases of the junction unmatched. This chain's CDR3 is CASSLTGTSRQETQYF. The CDR3 bases are TGTGCCAGCAGTTTAACCGGGACTAGCAGACAAGAGACCCAGTACTTC.

The chain has TRBV4-1 and TRBJ2-3; TRBD2 matches at 10 bases. This CDR3 is built from 15 residues. The J segment lost 6 bases and the V segment lost 4 bases, leaving 7 bases of the junction unmatched. Germline V gives CDR1 MGHRA, CDR2 YSYEKL. The CDR3: CASSRRLAGADTQYF. DNA for the CDR3: TGCGCCAGCAGCCGCCGACTAGCGGGTGCGGATACGCAGTATTTT.

This chain connects TRBV29-1 to TRBJ1-4; D might be TRBD1 (5 bases). There are 13 residues in the CDR3. Trimming removed 7 bases from V and 7 bases from J, with 16 bases in between. Germline CDR1 and CDR2: SQVTM and ANQGSEA. The CDR3 reads CSGVEGSGEKLFF. The CDR3 DNA is TGCAGCGGGGTGGAGGGGAGTGGTGAAAAACTGTTTTTT.

This clone was counted a few times. V usage is TRBV18 and J usage is TRBJ2-1; 10 bases align to TRBD1. In germline, CDR1 is KGHSH, CDR2 LQKENI. Trimming at V came to 4 bases and at J to 2 bases, leaving 2 bases not matched to a gene. This CDR3 spans 15 amino acids. CDR3 in amino acids: CASSLGQGAYNEQFF. CDR3 DNA sequence: TGTGCCAGCTCACTCGGACAGGGGGCCTACAATGAGCAGTTCTTC.

The rearrangement links TRBV7-2 to TRBJ1-4; TRBD1 matches at 8 bases. This CDR3 comprises 15 residues. Germline CDR1 reads SGHTA; CDR2 reads FQGNSA. V trimming: 1 base; J trimming: 6 bases; junction bases outside the gene matches: 4. The CDR3 protein is CASSLDRGTYEKLFF. The CDR3 DNA reads as TGTGCCAGCAGCTTAGACAGGGGGACATATGAAAAACTGTTTTTT.

Remarks on this clone: A read error may account for a junction end that differs from germline. The chain employs TRBV15 and TRBJ1-1; tentative D call: TRBD1 (6 bases). Germline assignment: CDR1 LNHNV and CDR2 YYDKDF (reference sequence). The CDR3 is 16 amino acids. The CDR3 DNA sequence: TGTGCCACCAGCAGAGATAGTCCAGGGGTGAACGCTGAAGCTTTCTTT. Encoded protein: CATSRDSPGVNAEAFF.

The chain is built from TRBV4-1 and TRBJ1-3; 7 positions agree with TRBD1. The CDR3 totals 16 residues. The V segment lost 0 bases and the J segment 7 bases; nucleotides outside the gene matches: 9. CDR1 MGHRA and CDR2 YSYEKL come from the germline V gene. The CDR3 sequence: CASSQDWGTVVNTIYF. The CDR3 DNA follows: TGCGCCAGCAGCCAAGATTGGGGGACAGTAGTCAACACCATATATTTT.

The V and J genes are TRBV20-1 and TRBJ2-3; D perhaps matches TRBD2 (5 bases). Germline loops: CDR1 DFQATT, CDR2 SNEGSKA (reference sequence). With 3 bases removed from V and 6 bases from J, the gap between germline ends came to 16 bases. This CDR3 is built from 14 residues. CDR3 DNA sequence: TGCAGTGCTAGTATCCGGGGTCCTGGTGATACGCAGTATTTT. Its protein product is CSASIRGPGDTQYF.

The chain carries TRBV5-1 and TRBJ1-2, with a weak D call TRBD1 (5 bases). Between the trimmed V and J ends, which lost 4 bases and 3 bases, there was a span of 16 bases. Germline V gene sequence: CDR1 SGHRS, CDR2 YFSETQ. The CDR3 sequence is 15 residues long. CDR3 bases: TGCGCCAGCAGCCCCGCGGGGCAGTACCACTATGGCTACACCTTC. It specifies CASSPAGQYHYGYTF.

The J gene is TRBJ1-1, the V gene TRBV6-6, with D maybe TRBD1 (6 bases). This CDR3 has 16 residues. Germline values: CDR1 MNHNY, CDR2 SVGAGI (reference sequence). V was clipped by 1 base and J by 4 bases, with 16 bases between them. The CDR3 region is CASSYWNTGWGTEAFF. The CDR3 bases are TGTGCCAGCAGTTACTGGAATACAGGGTGGGGCACTGAAGCTTTCTTT.

This chain links TRBV3-1 (or the pseudogene TRBV3-2) with TRBJ2-7; 9 nucleotides line up with TRBD1. J was trimmed by 3 bases and V by 4 bases; bases with no gene match: 4. The CDR3 has 14 amino acids. Per germline, CDR1 LGHDT and CDR2 YNNKEL (reference sequence). The CDR3 here is CASSRGTGSYEQYV. The CDR3 DNA follows: TGTGCCAGCAGCCGAGGGACAGGGAGCTACGAGCAGTACGTC.

CDR3 sequence: CASSLAQGGNYGYTF. CDR3 in DNA: TGTGCCAGCAGCTTGGCCCAGGGGGGAAACTATGGCTACACCTTC. The rearrangement joins TRBV5-4 to TRBJ1-2; 7 bases agree with TRBD1. The CDR3 has 15 residues. V lost 0 bases and J lost 2; bases outside the gene matches: 4. Germline V gives CDR1 SGHNT, CDR2 YYREEE (reference sequence).

This clone was counted between two and nine times. The chain employs TRBV3-1 (or the pseudogene TRBV3-2) and TRBJ2-5; D not resolved. The V gene lost 2 bases and the J gene lost 3 bases, with 10 bases spanning the gap. Germline CDR1 and CDR2: LGHDT and YNNKEL (reference sequence). The CDR3 is 14 residues long. The CDR3 DNA sequence: TGTGCCAGCAGCCAATTAGCCGCAAAAGAGACCCAGTACTTC. Its protein is CASSQLAAKETQYF.

V gene TRBV6-1 combines with J gene TRBJ1-1; D gene ambiguous. Germline CDR1 reads MNHNS; CDR2 reads SASEGT. V dropped 3 bases and J dropped 7 bases, with 6 bases sitting between them. This CDR3 comprises 11 residues. CDR3: CASSEGIEAFF. CDR3 in DNA: TGTGCCAGCAGTGAGGGGATTGAAGCTTTCTTT.